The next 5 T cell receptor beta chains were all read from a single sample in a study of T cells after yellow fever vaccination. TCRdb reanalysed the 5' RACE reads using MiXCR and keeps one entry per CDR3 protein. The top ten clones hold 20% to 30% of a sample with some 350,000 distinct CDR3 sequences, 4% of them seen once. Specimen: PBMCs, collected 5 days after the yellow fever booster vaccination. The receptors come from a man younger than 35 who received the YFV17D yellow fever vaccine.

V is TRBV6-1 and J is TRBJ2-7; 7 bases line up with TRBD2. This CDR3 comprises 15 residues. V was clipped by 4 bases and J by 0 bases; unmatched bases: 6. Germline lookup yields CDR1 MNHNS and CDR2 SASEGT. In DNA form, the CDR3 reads TGTGCCAGCAGTGGATACCCTAGCGGCTCCTACGAGCAGTACTTC. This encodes CASSGYPSGSYEQYF.

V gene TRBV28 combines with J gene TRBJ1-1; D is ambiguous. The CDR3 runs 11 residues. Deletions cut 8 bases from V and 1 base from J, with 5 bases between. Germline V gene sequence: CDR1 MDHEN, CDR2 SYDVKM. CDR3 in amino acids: CASYWNTEAFF. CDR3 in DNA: TGTGCCAGCTATTGGAACACTGAAGCTTTCTTT.

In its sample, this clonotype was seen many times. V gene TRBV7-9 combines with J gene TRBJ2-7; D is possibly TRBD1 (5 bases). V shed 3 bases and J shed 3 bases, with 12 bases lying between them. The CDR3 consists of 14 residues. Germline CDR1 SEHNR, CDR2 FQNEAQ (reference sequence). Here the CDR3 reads CASSFIGHLYEQYF. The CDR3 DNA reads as TGTGCCAGCAGCTTCATAGGACACCTCTACGAGCAGTACTTC.

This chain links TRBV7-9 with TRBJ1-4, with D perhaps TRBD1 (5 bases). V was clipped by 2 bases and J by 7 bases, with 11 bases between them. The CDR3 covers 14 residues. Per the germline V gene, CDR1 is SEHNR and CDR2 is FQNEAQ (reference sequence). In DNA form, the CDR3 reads TGTGCCAGCAGCTTAAGAGGGGTCGGTGAAAAACTGTTTTTT. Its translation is CASSLRGVGEKLFF.

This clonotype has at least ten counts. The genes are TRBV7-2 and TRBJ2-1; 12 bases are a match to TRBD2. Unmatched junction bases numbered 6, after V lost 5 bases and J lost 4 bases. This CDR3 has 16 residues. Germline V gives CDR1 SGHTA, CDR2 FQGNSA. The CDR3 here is CASSNRLAGAYNEQFF. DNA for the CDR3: TGTGCCAGCAGCAATCGACTAGCGGGGGCTTACAATGAGCAGTTCTTC.